A selection of T cell receptor beta chains follows, all from one sample in a study of blood T cells in healthy people across ages. MiXCR, applied by TCRdb to the 5' RACE reads, yields one record per CDR3 protein. The repertoire consists of 800,000 to 950,000 distinct CDR3 sequences, with around 36% occurring once and the leading ten covering roughly 13%. The specimen sequenced was blood. The receptors originated from a man aged 18 to 29 in good health. CDR3s include the opening cysteine and the closing phenylalanine or tryptophan. A D gene is named only where the DNA matches it firmly. Clone size, where shown, is once, few, many, or a class for clones that have expanded.

j_call,clone_size,v_call,d_call,cdr3_aa,cdr3_nt
TRBJ1-2,.,TRBV5-6,TRBD1,CASSLRGTGTNYGYTF,TGTGCCAGCAGCCTTCGTGGGACAGGGACTAACTATGGCTACACCTTC
TRBJ1-1,.,TRBV29-1,.,CSVSATASENTEAFF,TGCAGCGTCTCGGCGACAGCCTCAGAGAACACTGAAGCTTTCTTT
TRBJ2-3,few,TRBV7-6,.,CASSLLGRDGTDTQYF,TGTGCCAGCAGCTTATTAGGTCGGGACGGCACAGATACGCAGTATTTT
TRBJ2-2,.,TRBV28,.,CATRHTNTGELFF,TGTGCCACCAGACACACGAACACCGGGGAGCTGTTTTTT
TRBJ2-3,.,TRBV2,TRBD2,CASSGLAGGPRTDTQYF,TGTGCCAGCAGTGGACTAGCGGGGGGGCCTCGCACAGATACGCAGTATTTT
TRBJ1-5,.,TRBV27,.,CASSLGPWRSNQPQHF,TGTGCCAGCAGCTTGGGCCCCTGGCGGAGCAATCAGCCCCAGCATTTT
TRBJ2-1,.,TRBV20-1,.,CSAAPSSCNEQFF,TGCAGTGCTGCCCCAAGCTCCTGCAATGAGCAGTTCTTC
TRBJ1-5,.,TRBV6-2/TRBV6-3,.,CASSRPLPPTGSSNQPQHF,TGTGCCAGCAGTCGACCGTTGCCCCCGACAGGTTCTAGCAATCAGCCCCAGCATTTT
TRBJ1-2,many,TRBV27,.,CASSTRSGTVYGYTF,TGTGCCAGCAGTACGAGATCCGGGACGGTCTATGGCTACACCTTC
TRBJ2-2,few,TRBV7-8,.,CASSLYPQGGTGELFF,TGTGCCAGCAGCTTATATCCCCAGGGGGGGACCGGGGAGCTGTTTTTT
TRBJ2-7,once,TRBV20-1,TRBD1,CSVRHDLGQGYEQYF,TGCAGTGTTAGACACGACCTGGGACAGGGATACGAGCAGTACTTC
TRBJ2-3,.,TRBV2,.,CASSTDHADTQYF,TGTGCCAGCAGCACCGATCACGCGGATACGCAGTATTTT
TRBJ1-2,.,TRBV5-5,TRBD1,CASSPGGTGRNYGYTF,TGTGCCAGCAGCCCCGGTGGGACAGGGAGAAACTATGGCTACACCTTC
TRBJ2-2,.,TRBV7-6,.,CASSWGRELFF,TGTGCCAGCAGCTGGGGCAGGGAGCTGTTTTTT
TRBJ2-2,.,TRBV20-1,.,CSASSANTGELFF,TGCAGTGCTAGTTCGGCGAACACCGGGGAGCTGTTTTTT
TRBJ2-7,few,TRBV27,.,CASSLKAGSSYEQYF,TGTGCCAGCAGTTTAAAGGCAGGCTCCTCCTACGAGCAGTACTTC
TRBJ2-3,many,TRBV6-6,.,CASSYEPLSTDTQYF,TGTGCCAGCAGTTACGAACCATTATCCACAGATACGCAGTATTTT
TRBJ1-2,few,TRBV5-1,.,CASSQDPTGYTF,TGCGCCAGCAGCCAGGACCCGACGGGCTACACCTTC
TRBJ1-1,.,TRBV20-1,.,CSARTGRGATEAFF,TGCAGTGCTAGGACAGGCCGAGGTGCCACTGAAGCTTTCTTT
TRBJ2-7,.,TRBV5-5,.,CASSPGLQAYNEQYF,TGTGCCAGCAGCCCGGGACTCCAGGCCTACAATGAGCAGTACTTC
TRBJ2-7,.,TRBV4-3,.,CASSQETYYEQYF,TGCGCCAGCAGCCAAGAGACATACTACGAGCAGTACTTC
TRBJ2-1,.,TRBV27,TRBD1,CASSFTGAFNSEQFF,TGTGCCAGCAGTTTTACAGGGGCGTTTAACAGTGAGCAGTTCTTC
TRBJ2-3,.,TRBV20-1,TRBD1,CSASPAGTGGSDTQYF,TGCAGTGCTAGCCCGGCGGGGACAGGGGGTTCTGATACGCAGTATTTT
TRBJ1-1,few,TRBV12-3/TRBV12-4,TRBD1,CASSSGQGSGAFF,TGTGCCAGCAGTTCCGGACAGGGGAGTGGAGCTTTCTTT
TRBJ2-7,.,TRBV6-6,.,CASRTRRSYEQYF,TGTGCCAGCAGGACGAGAAGATCCTACGAGCAGTACTTC
TRBJ2-1,.,TRBV10-3,TRBD1,CAISEIHIRTGGGNEQFF,TGTGCCATCAGTGAGATCCATATCAGGACAGGGGGCGGAAATGAGCAGTTCTTC
TRBJ2-3,.,TRBV12-3/TRBV12-4,.,CASSFFRLTDTQYF,TGTGCCAGCAGTTTCTTCAGGCTCACAGATACGCAGTATTTT
TRBJ1-1,.,TRBV7-3,TRBD1,CASSSSSSGGASNTEAFF,TGTGCCAGCAGCTCATCCTCCTCAGGGGGCGCGTCGAACACTGAAGCTTTCTTT
TRBJ1-3,.,TRBV7-2,.,CASSPRLGAGNTIYF,TGTGCCAGCAGCCCCCGACTGGGAGCTGGAAACACCATATATTTT
TRBJ2-5,many,TRBV7-2,TRBD2,CASSQGLAGVNEQYF,TGTGCCAGCAGCCAGGGACTAGCGGGGGTCAATGAGCAGTACTTC
TRBJ2-1,few,TRBV13,.,CASSLRLGTAYNEQFF,TGTGCCAGCAGCTTACGCCTAGGGACGGCCTACAATGAGCAGTTCTTC
TRBJ2-3,few,TRBV20-1,.,CSPTSTDTQYF,TGCAGCCCCACTAGCACAGATACGCAGTATTTT
TRBJ2-3,.,TRBV14,.,CASSQEIGAAGAITDTRYF,TGTGCCAGCAGCCAAGAAATCGGGGCGGCAGGGGCCATCACAGATACGCGGTATTTT
TRBJ2-1,few,TRBV5-1,.,CASTPTADEQFF,TGCGCCAGCACCCCGACCGCCGATGAGCAGTTCTTC